A selection of T cell receptor beta chains follows, all from one sample in a study of Ad26.COV2.S vaccination and SARS-CoV-2 variants. Repertoires were generated with immunoSEQ multiplex PCR, while TCRdb's copy carries only in-frame clones and drops some. There are 350,000 to 400,000 clones in the sample; about 88% occur only once, and about 1.9% lies in the top ten. The source was peripheral blood, collected in a trial of Ad26.COV2.S vaccine versus placebo. These receptors came from a person between 18 and 60 years old who received the Ad26.COV2.S COVID-19 vaccine or a placebo. The CDR3 runs from the conserved cysteine through the conserved F or W. A D gene is named only where the DNA matches it firmly. A row's size may be missing; if present it is once, few, many or a size class.

d_call | clone_size | j_call | v_call | cdr3_aa
TRBD2 | - | TRBJ2-5 | TRBV9 | CASSLQPGLGRETQYF
- | - | TRBJ1-6 | TRBV10-3 | CAISETEAYNSPLHF
TRBD1 | - | TRBJ1-2 | TRBV28 | CASSFGTGNYGYTF
- | - | TRBJ1-1 | TRBV5-1 | CASSTSGANTEAFF
- | - | TRBJ2-1 | TRBV15 | CATNREARPSSYNEQFF
TRBD2 | - | TRBJ2-3 | TRBV6-2/TRBV6-3 | CASSYIQAGGQYF
- | - | TRBJ2-7 | TRBV29-1 | CSVGGQVGREQYF
- | - | TRBJ2-1 | TRBV14 | CASSKDVNEQFF
- | - | TRBJ2-3 | TRBV11-2 | CASSLGGSGADTQYF
- | - | TRBJ1-1 | TRBV7-6 | CASSPRSWKNTEAFF
- | - | TRBJ2-1 | TRBV5-6 | CASSLAQSGLNNEQFF
TRBD2 | - | TRBJ2-1 | TRBV11-1 | CASTSGRSYNEQFF
- | - | TRBJ1-1 | TRBV7-3 | CASSLTGDPGTEAFF
TRBD1 | - | TRBJ2-7 | TRBV2 | CASSGGQGPYEQYF
- | - | TRBJ2-5 | TRBV5-3 | CARSFLGRLETQYF
- | - | TRBJ1-6 | TRBV5-8 | CASSPVYGPPLHF
- | - | TRBJ2-2 | TRBV6-1 | CASSEAVGNTGELFF
- | - | TRBJ2-1 | TRBV7-2 | CASSLVGSGSYNEQFF
- | few | TRBJ1-6 | TRBV20-1 | CSARADSPLHF
- | - | TRBJ2-5 | TRBV28 | CASSSPSGLRVGQETQYF
- | - | TRBJ1-1 | TRBV30 | CAWTRDTEAFF
TRBD2 | - | TRBJ2-1 | TRBV4-1 | CASSLRTSVSSYNEQFF
TRBD1 | - | TRBJ1-1 | TRBV18 | CASSSQGLWGDTEAFF
- | - | TRBJ2-7 | TRBV24-1 | CATSDPGRGVYEQYF
TRBD2 | - | TRBJ2-3 | TRBV28 | CASSPRLAGVTDTQYF
- | - | TRBJ2-7 | TRBV7-3 | CASSSTREHEQYF
- | - | TRBJ1-5 | TRBV2 | CASSTQGMQPQHF
- | - | TRBJ1-1 | TRBV18 | CASSPGAGNTEAFF
TRBD1 | - | TRBJ2-3 | TRBV29-1 | CSVEGTGVDTQYF
TRBD1 | - | TRBJ1-2 | TRBV27 | CASGDRAGYTF
TRBD1 | - | TRBJ2-7 | TRBV23-1 | CASSLQKDREGLYEQYF
TRBD1 | - | TRBJ2-1 | TRBV5-1 | CASSKGAGYNEQFF
- | - | TRBJ2-2 | TRBV7-2 | CASSLRSPHWELFF
TRBD1 | - | TRBJ1-5 | TRBV25-1 | CASSGGAGGLGNQPQHF
TRBD1 | - | TRBJ1-1 | TRBV19 | CASSGQGGTEAFF
- | - | TRBJ1-2 | TRBV19 | CASSIGSGTYGYTF
- | - | TRBJ2-1 | TRBV12-2 | CASRLTEGYNEQFF
- | once | TRBJ2-3 | TRBV5-6 | CASSLRAGLSTDTQYF
- | - | TRBJ1-4 | TRBV28 | CASSSETQGEKLFF
TRBD2 | - | TRBJ2-1 | TRBV19 | CASSQREGRNEQFF
TRBD2 | - | TRBJ2-5 | TRBV10-3 | CAIAPSGGETQYF